This TCR beta chain was identified during a study of Graves' ophthalmopathy and Graves' hyperthyroidism. Per germline, CDR1 MRHNA and CDR2 SNTAGT. V shed 11 bases and J 8 bases; nucleotides not matched to a gene: 10. The CDR3 consists of 13 residues. This clonotype was seen once. From RNA, the CDR3 regions of TCR beta chains were amplified and sequenced. First-round RT-PCR relied on HTBI primers, and a second-round multiplex PCR came next. TCRdb reprocessed the multiplex PCR reads via MiXCR and lists one record per CDR3 protein. In the table there are 40,000 to 45,000 distinct CDR3 sequences, around 50% of which are singletons. With a duration under 3 months, ophthalmopathy in the donors showed moderate-to-severe activity, CAS ≥3 and NOSPECS ≥4. The PBMCs originated from more than 8 ml of fresh peripheral blood.

This clonotype was sampled from an adult man with Graves' ophthalmopathy. Source material: peripheral blood. V is TRBV6-4 and J is TRBJ2-1; TRBD1 matches 9 bases. The CDR3 coding sequence is TGTGCCGGGAGACAGGGGGTGGGGTATGAGCAGTTCTTC. Protein sequence: CAGRQGVGYEQFF.